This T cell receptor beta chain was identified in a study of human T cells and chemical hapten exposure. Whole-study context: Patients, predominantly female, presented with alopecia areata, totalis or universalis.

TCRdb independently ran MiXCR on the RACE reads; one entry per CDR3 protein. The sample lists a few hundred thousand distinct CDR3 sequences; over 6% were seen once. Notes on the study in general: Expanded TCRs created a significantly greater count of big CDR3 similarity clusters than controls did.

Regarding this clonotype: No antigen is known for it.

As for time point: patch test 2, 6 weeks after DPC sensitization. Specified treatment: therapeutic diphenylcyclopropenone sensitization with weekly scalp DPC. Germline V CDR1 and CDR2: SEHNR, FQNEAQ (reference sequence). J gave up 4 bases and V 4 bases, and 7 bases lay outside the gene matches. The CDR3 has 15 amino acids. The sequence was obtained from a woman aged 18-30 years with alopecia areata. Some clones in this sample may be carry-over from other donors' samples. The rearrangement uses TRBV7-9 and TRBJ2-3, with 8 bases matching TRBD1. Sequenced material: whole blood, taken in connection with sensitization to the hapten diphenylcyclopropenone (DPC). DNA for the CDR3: TGTGCCAGCAGCTCGGTAGCAGGGGGCGCAGATACGCAGTATTTT. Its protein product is CASSSVAGGADTQYF.